This TCR beta chain is from a study of T cell changes during pregnancy in multiple sclerosis. Repertoires were generated with immunoSEQ multiplex PCR, while TCRdb's copy carries only in-frame clones and drops some. The sample contains about 85,000 clones, more than 85% of which appear only once. CDR1 GTSNPN and CDR2 SVGIG come from the germline V gene (reference sequence). The V gene lost 5 bases and the J gene lost 5 bases, with 15 bases spanning the gap. The CDR3 consists of 13 residues. This TCR was sampled from a female donor with multiple sclerosis, enrolled in a pregnancy study. The sample was peripheral blood, taken in the first trimester of pregnancy. V is TRBV30 and J is TRBJ1-1; D unclear. The CDR3 nucleotides read TGTGCCTGGGGTACCGGGGTCGGAACTGAAGCTTTCTTT. Protein product: CAWGTGVGTEAFF.